The 7 T cell receptor beta chains reported below all come from one sample, sequenced in a study of T cell responses to AZD1222 COVID-19 vaccine. Only in-frame clones appear in the TCRdb table, and some are missing; sequencing was by immunoSEQ multiplex PCR. The data contain around 130,000 clones, roughly nine tenths of them singletons. The sequencing used peripheral blood, collected 28 days after the second AZD1222 dose. These TCRs come from an adult who received the AZD1222 COVID-19 vaccine.

The genes are TRBV19 and TRBJ2-1; 7 nucleotides align to TRBD2. Germline values: CDR1 LNHDA, CDR2 SQIVND (reference sequence). The CDR3 is 15 amino acids. V gave up 6 bases and J gave up 6 bases; unmatched junction bases: 11. In DNA form, the CDR3 reads TGTGCCAGTAGCCCTGGGACTACGCCTGCCAATGAGCAGTTCTTC. Protein product: CASSPGTTPANEQFF.

The J gene is TRBJ1-3, the V gene TRBV12-3 or TRBV12-4; D may be TRBD1 (6 bases). Trimming removed 7 bases from V and 2 bases from J, with 9 bases in between. This CDR3 has 13 amino acids. The DNA for the CDR3 is TGTGCCAGCATCAGGGGAGCTGGAAACACCATATATTTT. It encodes CASIRGAGNTIYF.

The chain combines TRBV10-2 with TRBJ1-6; no clear D gene. The V end lost 4 bases, the J end lost 6 bases, and 10 bases lay between the germline ends. The germline CDR1 and CDR2 sequences are WSHSY and SAAADI. The CDR3 contains 14 residues. Here the CDR3 reads CASSGQVRNSPLHF. In DNA form, the CDR3 reads TGCGCCAGCAGTGGGCAAGTCCGTAATTCACCCCTCCACTTT.

This chain uses TRBV5-4 with TRBJ1-1; D might be TRBD1 (5 bases). Germline assignment: CDR1 SGHNT and CDR2 YYREEE (reference sequence). The CDR3 is made up of 13 amino acids. V lost 1 base, J lost 6 bases, and 10 bases lay in between. CDR3 DNA: TGTGCCAGCAGCTTGACAGACAGAGCTGAAGCTTTCTTT. Translation: CASSLTDRAEAFF.

The gene calls are TRBV6-5 and TRBJ1-2, with 9 bases identical to TRBD1. With 2 bases clipped from V and 4 bases from J, the junction kept 8 bases outside the gene matches. The germline CDR1 and CDR2 sequences are MNHEY and SVGAGI. The CDR3 has 16 amino acids. The CDR3 sequence is CASSYTTGGRGYGYTF. CDR3 DNA: TGTGCCAGCAGTTACACCACAGGGGGCCGCGGCTATGGCTACACCTTC.

V is TRBV19 and J is TRBJ2-7; 13 bases align to TRBD2. The CDR3 covers 15 residues. Germline assignment: CDR1 LNHDA and CDR2 SQIVND (reference sequence). V lost 6 bases to trimming and J lost 4 bases; unmatched junction nucleotides: 6. The CDR3 loop is CASSNGLAGVYEQYF. CDR3 DNA sequence: TGTGCCAGTAGCAACGGACTAGCGGGAGTATACGAGCAGTACTTC.

The chain couples TRBV9 to TRBJ2-1; TRBD2 is a possible D gene (5 bases). The CDR3 runs to 16 residues. From germline, CDR1 is SGDLS and CDR2 YYNGEE. V gave up 1 base and J gave up 6 bases, with 17 bases separating them. The chain's CDR3 is CASSVREPLFSNEQFF. The CDR3 DNA reads as TGTGCCAGCAGCGTAAGGGAGCCTCTCTTCTCCAATGAGCAGTTCTTC.